This record covers a single T cell receptor beta chain. Repertoires were generated with immunoSEQ multiplex PCR, while TCRdb's copy carries only in-frame clones and drops some. The profile shows about 140,000 clones, around 86% of them singletons. The sample originates from a study of blood T cell repertoires in COVID-19. The overall study: Sources were T cells, B-cell-depleted T cells, or PBMCs; the material itself was cDNA or gDNA.

CDR3 length: 12 residues. Germline CDR1 GTSNPN, CDR2 SVGIG (reference sequence). The ends were cut back, 6 bases at V and 6 bases at J, with 9 bases in the middle. The sequence came from a human donor in a cohort sampled during active COVID-19. This chain connects TRBV30 to TRBJ1-6; D unclear. The sequenced material came from peripheral blood. The DNA for the CDR3 is TGTGCCTGTCAGGTCCCTAATTCACCCCTCCACTTT. Amino acid sequence: CACQVPNSPLHF.